This TCR beta chain was obtained from a study of regulatory T cells in long-lasting Graves disease (dated by TCRdb to the early 2020s). For the study in its entirety: In the newly diagnosed Graves' disease group, patients had been taking antithyroid drugs for less than 3 months. A total of some 33 samples were covered by TCR sequencing, comprising approximately 13 persistent and 20 or so newly diagnosed Graves' disease patients. The study was registered as a clinical trial and conducted in China. Patients with persistent Graves' disease were compared with patients with newly diagnosed Graves' disease using TCR sequencing and RNA sequencing of peripheral blood. The research as a whole found: Lower TCR Shannon entropy and fewer highly expanded clones were observed in persistent Graves' disease patients than in newly diagnosed patients, which suggested clonal expansion. The small sample size was acknowledged by the authors as a limitation that may reduce accuracy. Preferential use of TRBV28, TRBJ1-2 and TRBJ2-5 was observed in persistent disease, whereas TRBV20-1 and TRBJ2-1 were favored in newly diagnosed disease. Sequencing and analysis were restricted to the TCR beta chain. Only peripheral blood was studied, because thyroid tissue, the primary lesion, was inaccessible. More public clonotypes were shared among persistent patients (around 3,000) than among newly diagnosed patients (roughly 960).

This clonotype was seen many times. This clone's antigen is unknown. No clone much larger than this one lies a single base away; base qualities are absent. Receptor libraries were prepared by multiplex PCR. Sequencing was carried out with an Illumina HiSeq 4000. CDR3 regions were amplified by Arm-PCR with iRepertoire HTBI primers to construct TCR beta libraries. Before sequencing, the PCR products underwent gel purification. The original methods were these. Gene usage analysis of CDR3 amino acid clonotypes relied on the roughly 60 TRBV and more than twelve TRBJ segments identified across samples. COPE and FqMerger were used to merge the filtered high-quality paired reads into contigs. BLAST was used to align contigs to IMGT TRBV, TRBD and TRBJ reference genes, and CDR3 was defined according to IMGT. Any clonotype with a frequency above 0.1% was classified as a highly expanded clone. Repertoire diversity was measured by Shannon entropy, and V-J evenness by the Gini coefficient. Public clonotypes were defined as clonotypes shared by more than one individual. The public reads were quality trimmed at Q25 with fastp and then assembled into clones with MiXCR by TCRdb, keeping productive beta chains. Every CDR3 protein is listed once, alongside the most common genes and DNA of its rows. These V and J calls rely on TCRdb rather than the paper's analysis. The sample table shows hundreds of thousands of distinct CDR3 sequences, and roughly 17% are seen once. The biggest ten clones account for roughly 27% of the sample.

The label giving this sample's time point can be read as: newly diagnosed GD, antithyroid drugs for less than 3 months. For both TCR sequencing and RNA sequencing, RNA was extracted from PBMCs using TRIzol. The diagnosis of Graves' disease followed American Thyroid Association guidelines. The patients came from an endocrinology department in Xi'an, China. Each patient gave approximately 9.7 milliliters of peripheral blood, collected in an EDTA anticoagulant tube. Ficoll Paque Plus density gradient separation was used to isolate PBMCs, and no further T cell sorting was done. An Agilent 2100 Bioanalyzer and agarose gel were used to check RNA quality, and a NanoDrop 2000 was used to measure RNA concentration. The CDR3 sequence holds 17 residues, the cysteine and phenylalanine included. The read is trimmed to its CDR3 DNA, 51 bases read in frame from base 1. CDR1 MGHRA and CDR2 YSYEKL are derived from the germline V gene. Clipping removes 1 base from V and 5 bases from J, with 12 as the unmatched junction base count.

These data are also associated with another study on T cells in Graves' hyperthyroidism and ophthalmopathy. The second study's paper adds: Stable Graves' hyperthyroidism was defined as no progression to ophthalmopathy during 18 months of follow-up. Hyperthyroidism patients were aged 18 to 65 years and newly diagnosed, with disease duration of less than 2 months. Patients with uncontrolled infections, other autoimmune diseases, pregnancy or lactation were excluded. Diagnoses relied on clinical symptoms, serum thyroxine and TRAb, thyroid ultrasound and orbital computed tomography. The TCR CDR3 was subjected to a first round of RT-PCR using the HTBI primer set and the Qiagen OneStep RT-PCR kit. Most expanded thyroid clonotypes (frequency above 0.001) were also found in blood, which suggests that blood repertoires may mirror thyroid immune responses. A 13 V-J signature model separated ophthalmopathy from stable hyperthyroidism, with 87.88% sensitivity and 81.08% specificity in cross-validation and 80%/75% in testing. In validation, progression to ophthalmopathy was predicted by the model with approximately 67% sensitivity and 72.22% specificity, a median of roughly 6.4 months before onset. To identify distinguishing TCR V-J signatures, a discovery cohort of 95 to 100 patients was used, comprising 43 with Graves' ophthalmopathy and 55 to 65 with stable Graves' hyperthyroidism. Prospective prediction of ophthalmopathy was tested in an independent validation cohort of 18 to 20 hyperthyroidism patients and 17 patients who later progressed to ophthalmopathy. The 90 or so discovery patients were randomly split 7:3 into training and test sets. Thyroid tissue and blood T-cell repertoires from six Graves' hyperthyroidism patients were also compared in the study. Following sampling, methimazole starting at 30 mg daily was given to hyperthyroidism patients, and high-dose intravenous methylprednisolone was given to ophthalmopathy patients. A second multiplex PCR round built the libraries, followed by size selection and purification. Sequencing of the libraries was done on an Illumina HiSeq2000 using paired-end 100 bp reads. Raw data were processed with SOAPnuke, discarding reads with adapters, uncalled bases, mean Phred below 15, or no exact constant-primer or identifier match. COPE v1.2.5 was used to merge the high-quality paired reads, and each unique nucleotide sequence was defined as a clonotype. MiTCR v1.1 was used to align the clonotypes against IMGT TRBV, TRBD and TRBJ reference segments. Only V-J combinations with frequency above 0.0001, covering 99% to 99.2% of repertoires, were analysed. The TCS score was defined as the ratio of F50 (clonal expansion) to E x V (chaos), calculated using BLOSUM62-based TCRdist between CDR3 peptides within each V-J. Welch's t-statistics and random forest reduced roughly 540 V-J features to roughly 13, which were used in a naive Bayes classifier (R e1071). No statistical method was used to fix the sample size in advance, and group allocation was not hidden from the investigators. The paper reports TCR Vbeta CDR3 sequencing of 130 to 150 peripheral blood samples: under 45 ophthalmopathy, roughly 74 hyperthyroidism and approximately 17 progressor patients.

The chain joins TRBV4-1 to TRBJ2-3; a stretch of 7 junction bases matches TRBD2. Sequenced here: peripheral blood mononuclear cells (PBMCs), sampled at new diagnosis, from a patient treated with antithyroid drugs. This TCR was sampled from a middle-aged man with Graves disease. Donor details come from another sample of the same person, matched by shared clones. The encoded CDR3 is CASSQVFGGDAQDTQYF. The sequenced DNA: TGCGCCAGCAGCCAAGTTTTTGGGGGGGACGCGCAAGATACGCAGTATTTT.